These 32 T cell receptor beta chains were sequenced from one sample in a study of shared clonotypes between healthy human individuals. Data came from immunoSEQ multiplex PCR; TCRdb stores just in-frame clones and leaves some out. Among around 120,000 clones listed, about 66% were seen once. Sequencing used memory CD8+ T cells sorted from blood. Subset given: CD45RO+ cells pooled with CCR7-negative TemRA cells. Receptors were obtained from a woman younger than 45 in good health.

This clone occurred a few times. V and J are TRBV29-1 and TRBJ2-7; tentative D call: TRBD1 (6 bases). The CDR3 sequence is 15 residues long. In germline, CDR1 is SQVTM, CDR2 ANQGSEA. Between the trimmed V and J ends, which lost 5 bases and 3 bases, there was a span of 20 bases. The CDR3 here is CSVRTLTGNHYEQYF. CDR3 DNA sequence: TGCAGCGTTCGGACCTTAACAGGGAACCACTACGAGCAGTACTTC.

The V gene is TRBV5-1, the J gene TRBJ2-7; D uncertain. The germline gives CDR1 SGHRS, CDR2 YFSETQ. V was trimmed by 0 bases and J by 4 bases, leaving 23 bases between them. The CDR3 contains 18 residues. The CDR3 spells CASSLAAISLSSDYEQYF. The CDR3 DNA reads as TGCGCCAGCAGCTTGGCCGCCATATCCCTATCGTCCGATTACGAGCAGTACTTC.

The V call is TRBV25-1, the J call TRBJ2-5, with unresolved D. The CDR3 length is 14 residues. Trimming removed 3 bases at V and 1 base at J, with 9 bases between. Germline loops: CDR1 MGHDK, CDR2 SYGVNS. DNA for the CDR3: TGTGCCAGCAGTGACATTGTGGCCCAAGAGACCCAGTACTTC. Encoded protein: CASSDIVAQETQYF. Together with reference TRBV25-1 and TRBJ2-5, the CDR3 gives the full variable domain: EADIYQTPRYLVIGTGKKITLECSQTMGHDKMYWYQQDPGMELHLIHYSYGVNSTEKGDLSSESTVSRIRTEHFPLTLESARPSHTSQYLCASSDIVAQETQYFGPGTRLLVL.

As concerns this clone: The same CDR3 arises from other DNA sequences in this sample as well. The chain uses TRBV20-1 and TRBJ2-3; D uncertain. V was trimmed by 6 bases and J by 0 bases, leaving 4 bases between them. Germline lookup yields CDR1 DFQATT and CDR2 SNEGSKA (reference sequence). CDR3 length: 11 residues. The CDR3 nucleotides are TGCAGTGCGCTCAGCACAGATACGCAGTATTTT. Protein product: CSALSTDTQYF.

The chain recombines TRBV7-6 with TRBJ1-1; D is possibly TRBD1 (6 bases). The CDR3 loop spans 17 amino acids. Germline values: CDR1 SGHVS, CDR2 FNYEAQ. Trimming left V 0 bases short and J 0 bases short, with 14 bases between. The CDR3 loop reads CASSLARGGPLNTEAFF. Here the CDR3 DNA reads TGTGCCAGCAGCTTAGCGCGGGGGGGCCCCCTGAACACTGAAGCTTTCTTT.

The J gene is TRBJ1-1, the V gene TRBV6-5; D is uncertain. The CDR3 sequence is 15 residues long. Per the germline V gene, CDR1 is MNHEY and CDR2 is SVGAGI. The V end was cut by 4 bases, the J end by 1 base, with 13 bases between. CDR3 sequence (DNA): TGTGCCAGCAGTTCCGCCGGGATTCAGAACACTGAAGCTTTCTTT. This translates into CASSSAGIQNTEAFF.

This clone rates as large. The CDR3 coding sequence is TGTGCCAGCAGCCAAGAAGGTGGGAGGGCCAGCGAGCAGTACTTC. Protein: CASSQEGGRASEQYF. The J gene is TRBJ2-7, the V gene TRBV14, with 7 bases lining up with TRBD2. The length of the CDR3 is 15 residues. Germline V lookup: CDR1 SGHDN, CDR2 FVKESK. V was clipped by 0 bases and J by 6 bases; unmatched bases: 8.

This clone appeared a single time. V is TRBV11-2 and J is TRBJ2-5, with D uncertain. There are 13 residues in the CDR3. Trimming pared 1 base from V and 3 bases from J, leaving 6 bases between. Germline CDR1 reads SGHAT; CDR2 reads FQNNGV. CDR3 sequence (DNA): TGTGCCAGCAGCTTAGCGTCAGAAGAGACCCAGTACTTC. It specifies CASSLASEETQYF.

The V call is TRBV7-2, the J call TRBJ1-5; no reliable D call. Germline V CDR1 and CDR2: SGHTA, FQGNSA. Deletions cut 5 bases from V and 5 bases from J, with 16 bases between. This CDR3 is 15 amino acids long. The CDR3 DNA reads TGTGCCAGCAGCCCCACAGCCGGTGGGGATCAGCCCCAGCATTTT. Protein product: CASSPTAGGDQPQHF.

The chain carries TRBV6-4 and TRBJ1-4, with D hard to call. V lost 7 bases and J 8 bases, leaving 14 bases between the germline ends. CDR1 and CDR2 (germline): MRHNA, SNTAGT. The CDR3 consists of 13 residues. CDR3 amino acids: CASIRFKAEKLFF. In DNA, the CDR3 is TGTGCCAGCATACGCTTCAAGGCCGAAAAACTGTTTTTT.

This clone was detected ten times or more. The chain combines TRBV28 with TRBJ2-1; D unresolved. This CDR3 is built from 13 residues. CDR1 is MDHEN, CDR2 SYDVKM, per germline. Trimming pared 3 bases from V and 6 bases from J, leaving 9 bases between. The CDR3 is CASSLIQGNEQFF. The CDR3 DNA follows: TGTGCCAGCAGTTTGATCCAAGGCAATGAGCAGTTCTTC. The complete variable domain, with remaining parts taken from reference TRBV28 and TRBJ2-1, reads DVKVTQSSRYLVKRTGEKVFLECVQDMDHENMFWYRQDPGLGLRLIYFSYDVKMKEKGDIPEGYSVSREKKERFSLILESASTNQTSMYLCASSLIQGNEQFFGPGTRLTVL.

This sequence joins TRBV11-3 and TRBJ1-2, with D perhaps matching TRBD1 (6 bases). The CDR3 spans 15 residues. Germline V gene lookup returns CDR1 SGHNT and CDR2 YENEEA. V lost 5 bases to trimming and J lost 2 bases, with 15 bases between them. Written as DNA, the CDR3 is TGTGCCAGCAGCCCCGTGGTTACAGGGAACTATGGCTACACCTTC. Its protein is CASSPVVTGNYGYTF. The whole variable domain, remainder taken from reference TRBV11-3 and TRBJ1-2, is EAGVVQSPRYKIIEKKQPVAFWCNPISGHNTLYWYLQNLGQGPELLIRYENEEAVDDSQLPKDRFSAERLKGVDSTLKIQPAELGDSAVYLCASSPVVTGNYGYTFGSGTRLTVV.

This sequence joins TRBV15 and TRBJ1-5, with D possibly being TRBD1 (5 bases). Germline V gene sequence: CDR1 LNHNV, CDR2 YYDKDF (reference sequence). The CDR3 loop spans 12 amino acids. Trimming removed 8 bases from V and 4 bases from J, with 9 bases in between. Here the CDR3 reads CATRGTNQPQHF. The CDR3, as DNA: TGTGCCACCCGGGGGACTAATCAGCCCCAGCATTTT.

There are many counts of this clone. This sample includes further DNA sequences coding for the same CDR3. The chain carries TRBV5-4 and TRBJ1-2, with TRBD1 identical over 8 bases. This CDR3 region has 13 residues. CDR1 and CDR2 (germline): SGHNT, YYREEE (reference sequence). V lost 4 bases to trimming and J lost 7 bases; unmatched junction nucleotides: 6. As DNA, the CDR3 is TGTGCCAGCAGCCTGGACAGGGACGCTGGCTACACCTTC. It codes for CASSLDRDAGYTF.

This rearrangement joins TRBV6-1 to TRBJ1-1, with D perhaps TRBD1 (6 bases). Trimming pared 1 base from V and 5 bases from J, leaving 8 bases between. The CDR3 is made up of 13 amino acids. Germline CDR1 and CDR2: MNHNS and SASEGT. The CDR3 loop reads CASSEEGETEAFF. The CDR3 coding sequence is TGTGCCAGCAGTGAAGAGGGGGAAACTGAAGCTTTCTTT.

The gene calls are TRBV7-9 and TRBJ1-4; TRBD1 agrees at 9 bases. This CDR3 contains 14 residues. Germline values: CDR1 SEHNR, CDR2 FQNEAQ (reference sequence). Trimming at V came to 5 bases and at J to 7 bases, leaving 5 bases not matched to a gene. The CDR3 loop is CASSPGQGGEKLFF. The CDR3 DNA sequence: TGTGCCAGCAGCCCGGGACAGGGCGGTGAAAAACTGTTTTTT.

The V and J genes are TRBV25-1 and TRBJ2-7; 9 bases align to TRBD1. J lost 7 bases, V lost 9 bases, and 10 bases had no gene match. The CDR3 loop spans 13 amino acids. CDR1 MGHDK and CDR2 SYGVNS come from the germline V gene. The CDR3 DNA is TGTGCCAGTGCGACAGGGGGGAAGTGGGAGCAGTACTTC. As protein: CASATGGKWEQYF.

The V and J genes are TRBV11-2 and TRBJ2-7; D is unresolved. CDR1 is SGHAT, CDR2 FQNNGV, per germline. V dropped 0 bases and J dropped 5 bases, with 11 bases sitting between them. The CDR3 sequence is 14 residues long. CDR3 sequence reads: CASSLDWASHEQYF. The CDR3 DNA reads TGTGCCAGCAGCTTAGATTGGGCCAGCCACGAGCAGTACTTC.

This chain connects TRBV4-1 to TRBJ1-2; maybe TRBD1 (5 bases). The V gene lost 2 bases and the J gene lost 4 bases, with 11 bases spanning the gap. The germline gives CDR1 MGHRA, CDR2 YSYEKL. CDR3 length equals 14 residues. The CDR3 region has the DNA TGCGCCAGCAGCCAATGGGGCAATCTCTATGGCTACACCTTC. It translates to CASSQWGNLYGYTF.

The V gene is TRBV5-4, the J gene TRBJ1-5, with D maybe TRBD1 (5 bases). V was pared by 0 bases and J by 0 bases, with 10 bases between. The CDR3 extends over 16 amino acids. Germline loops: CDR1 SGHNT, CDR2 YYREEE (reference sequence). CDR3 sequence (DNA): TGTGCCAGCAGCTTGGCTGACAGCAATAGCAATCAGCCCCAGCATTTT. It codes for CASSLADSNSNQPQHF.

This clone was counted a few times. V and J are TRBV11-2 and TRBJ2-5, with 7 nucleotides matching TRBD2. CDR1 is SGHAT and CDR2 is FQNNGV in the germline V gene. The junction had 11 bases not matched to a gene; V was cut back by 5 bases and J by 5 bases. The CDR3 sequence is 15 residues long. The CDR3 here is CASSPSGRVRETQYF. In nucleotides, the CDR3 is TGTGCCAGCAGCCCCTCTGGGAGGGTCCGCGAGACCCAGTACTTC.

The chain links TRBV25-1 to TRBJ2-7; D gene unclear. The V gene lost 3 bases and the J gene lost 0 bases, with 9 bases spanning the gap. The CDR3 has 14 residues. The germline V gene has CDR1 MGHDK and CDR2 SYGVNS. Written as DNA, the CDR3 is TGTGCCAGCAGTGAGTTAGACAACTCCTACGAGCAGTACTTC. It specifies CASSELDNSYEQYF.

Worth noting for this clone: Possible read error: a much larger clone is one base away. The identical CDR3 is also encoded by other nucleotide sequences in the sample. The chain employs TRBV6-4 and TRBJ2-2, with no clear D. The CDR3 sequence is 13 residues long. Germline CDR1 MRHNA, CDR2 SNTAGT. The CDR3 spells CASSDSNSGELFF. In DNA form, the CDR3 reads TGTGCCAGCAGTGACTCGAACTCCGGGGAGCTGTTTTTT.

The chain combines TRBV4-2 with TRBJ2-5; 13 nucleotides match TRBD2. The CDR3 spans 16 residues. Germline V gene lookup returns CDR1 LGHNA and CDR2 YNFKEQ. J gave up 4 bases and V 6 bases, and 8 bases lay outside the gene matches. The CDR3 nucleotides read TGTGCCAGCAGTCGGACTAGCGGGAGTTACGGAGAGACCCAGTACTTC. Translated: CASSRTSGSYGETQYF.

V and J are TRBV2 and TRBJ2-3; 7 positions agree with TRBD1. This CDR3 has 14 amino acids. CDR1 and CDR2 (germline): SNHLY, FYNNEI. V was clipped by 4 bases and J by 2 bases; unmatched bases: 3. CDR3: CASSAGGPTDTQYF. The CDR3 bases are TGTGCCAGCAGTGCAGGGGGACCCACAGATACGCAGTATTTT.

The rearrangement links TRBV28 to TRBJ2-5; D possibly corresponds to TRBD1 (6 bases). Germline V lookup: CDR1 MDHEN, CDR2 SYDVKM. V gave up 5 bases and J gave up 7 bases, with 17 bases separating them. The CDR3 covers 14 residues. The DNA of the CDR3 is TGTGCCAGCAGTAGGACAGTTCGCAGGGCGACCCAGTACTTC. Amino acids: CASSRTVRRATQYF.

The CDR3 DNA sequence: TGTGCCAGCAGCTTGGGACTAGAAGTCAATGAGCAGTTCTTC. It specifies CASSLGLEVNEQFF. The V gene is TRBV7-2, the J gene TRBJ2-1; 8 bases fit TRBD2. The junction had 4 bases not matched to a gene; V was cut back by 3 bases and J by 6 bases. CDR3 size: 14 residues. CDR1 is SGHTA, CDR2 FQGNSA, per germline.

This clone was detected only a few times. CDR3 nucleotides: TGTGCCAGTACCTCGAGGTCGCTTTATACCTACAATGAGCAGTTCTTC. Its protein product is CASTSRSLYTYNEQFF. The genes are TRBV19 and TRBJ2-1; no clear D. The V gene's germline CDR1 is LNHDA and CDR2 SQIVND (reference sequence). The CDR3 loop spans 16 amino acids. Trimming stripped 7 bases from V and 2 bases from J, with 18 bases between.

V and J are TRBV28 and TRBJ1-1; TRBD1 matches at 8 bases. Unmatched junction bases numbered 5, after V lost 4 bases and J lost 4 bases. This CDR3 is 14 amino acids long. Germline loops: CDR1 MDHEN, CDR2 SYDVKM. CDR3 nucleotide sequence: TGTGCCAGCAGTTCAATTACAGGGGGCACTGAAGCTTTCTTT. Protein: CASSSITGGTEAFF.

This rearrangement joins TRBV6-6 to TRBJ2-1; D gene uncertain. Between the trimmed V and J ends, which lost 5 bases and 1 base, there was a span of 12 bases. The CDR3 sequence is 15 residues long. Germline loops: CDR1 MNHNY, CDR2 SVGAGI (reference sequence). CDR3 sequence (DNA): TGTGCCAGCAGTAGTAGCCGCGATTCCTACAATGAGCAGTTCTTC. This sequence encodes CASSSSRDSYNEQFF.

This clone showed up many times. The rearrangement uses TRBV10-1 and TRBJ1-1; D not resolved. V gave up 6 bases and J gave up 10 bases, with 15 bases separating them. There are 12 residues in the CDR3. Per germline, CDR1 WNHNN and CDR2 SYGVQD (reference sequence). This CDR3 is CASSVSSVPAFF. The CDR3 DNA follows: TGCGCCAGCAGCGTGAGCAGTGTCCCAGCTTTCTTT.

The V and J genes are TRBV6-6 and TRBJ2-6; D is uncertain. The V end was cut by 5 bases, the J end by 4 bases, with 9 bases between. The V gene's germline CDR1 is MNHNY and CDR2 SVGAGI (reference sequence). The CDR3 runs 14 residues. CDR3 residues: CASSPWGGANVLTF. CDR3 bases: TGTGCCAGCAGTCCGTGGGGAGGGGCCAACGTCCTGACTTTC.